This T cell receptor beta chain appears in the sequencing data of a study of blood T cell repertoires in COVID-19 (TCRdb year 2020). Background for the entire study: Samples from collaborators originated in the United States, Italy and Spain and spanned both the acute and convalescent phases of COVID-19. The prospective study material was composed of cDNA or gDNA derived from T cells, B-cell-depleted T cells, or PBMCs. Subjects who had been exposed to COVID-19, were actively infected with it, or had recovered from it provided the deeply sampled blood TCRbeta repertoires that made up the dataset. A freely available public database, intended as a resource for researchers studying the immune response to SARS-CoV-2, is where the repertoires were released. The samples were drawn from the first 160 participants of the ongoing ImmuneRACE study and from roughly 1,300 subjects provided by 6 global collaborators. A de-identified subject ID, COVID-19 status, age in years and sex were almost always included in the sample metadata. Where available, HLA class I and class II types were obtained from metadata supplied by the sample provider rather than from assay-based typing.

TCRbeta CDR3 regions were amplified from genomic DNA by means of the immunoSEQ Assay, a bias-controlled multiplex PCR. From the authors' description of their analysis: The number of nucleated cells in each sample was estimated from the amplification of reference gene primers within the assay. To quantify the absolute abundance of each unique TCRbeta CDR3 rearrangement, sequence reads were collapsed and filtered. For each sample, productive Simpson clonality was calculated as the square root of Simpson's diversity index over productive rearrangements. Drawn from immuneACCESS, this table holds only the in-frame rearrangements with V and J called that TCRdb kept. Clones are partly lost; checked studies trace under half to an unresolved V gene and leave the rest unexplained. D and trimming were read from the DNA, whereas the V and J calls and clone size are those reported in that table. The sample profile shows under 500,000 clones; about 85% of them were found once. The top ten constitute under 2% of the sample.

Participants in the prospective study were enrolled through a virtual design, were aged roughly 18 to 90 years, and lived in approximately 25 United States geographic areas. In the prospective study, cohorts were assigned on the basis of participant-reported clinical history obtained from a screening survey and a study questionnaire. In the prospective study, mobile phlebotomists collected whole blood, serum and a nasopharyngeal or oropharyngeal swab from each participant. Over an approximately 2-month period, participants in the prospective study had the option of providing additional blood draws and questionnaires. Before DNA extraction, blood samples from the prospective study were shipped at room temperature or frozen. The V and J ends are trimmed by 5 bases and 5 bases, leaving 12 bases between them. Inclusive of the bounding cysteine and phenylalanine, the CDR3 is 13 residues long. Only CDR3 DNA remains: 39 bases, in frame from the first base. From a lookup of the germline V gene, CDR1 and CDR2 are SGHTA and FQGNSA.

Notes on this clone: Its antigen target is currently unknown. No per-base quality is available; no much larger clone lies one base away.

The research as a whole found: How much clinical and demographic metadata was included differed by source and by participant, and the metadata was provided uncurated.

This TCR was sampled from a woman aged 18-29 years with acute COVID-19. This chain joins TRBV7-2 to TRBJ1-2; the D gene is perhaps TRBD1, from 5 matching bases. The material sequenced was PBMCs or T cells enriched from blood (not recorded which). The DNA sequence is as follows: TGTGCCAGCAGCCCTGCCCAGGGTTATGGCTACACCTTC. Its product reads: CASSPAQGYGYTF.